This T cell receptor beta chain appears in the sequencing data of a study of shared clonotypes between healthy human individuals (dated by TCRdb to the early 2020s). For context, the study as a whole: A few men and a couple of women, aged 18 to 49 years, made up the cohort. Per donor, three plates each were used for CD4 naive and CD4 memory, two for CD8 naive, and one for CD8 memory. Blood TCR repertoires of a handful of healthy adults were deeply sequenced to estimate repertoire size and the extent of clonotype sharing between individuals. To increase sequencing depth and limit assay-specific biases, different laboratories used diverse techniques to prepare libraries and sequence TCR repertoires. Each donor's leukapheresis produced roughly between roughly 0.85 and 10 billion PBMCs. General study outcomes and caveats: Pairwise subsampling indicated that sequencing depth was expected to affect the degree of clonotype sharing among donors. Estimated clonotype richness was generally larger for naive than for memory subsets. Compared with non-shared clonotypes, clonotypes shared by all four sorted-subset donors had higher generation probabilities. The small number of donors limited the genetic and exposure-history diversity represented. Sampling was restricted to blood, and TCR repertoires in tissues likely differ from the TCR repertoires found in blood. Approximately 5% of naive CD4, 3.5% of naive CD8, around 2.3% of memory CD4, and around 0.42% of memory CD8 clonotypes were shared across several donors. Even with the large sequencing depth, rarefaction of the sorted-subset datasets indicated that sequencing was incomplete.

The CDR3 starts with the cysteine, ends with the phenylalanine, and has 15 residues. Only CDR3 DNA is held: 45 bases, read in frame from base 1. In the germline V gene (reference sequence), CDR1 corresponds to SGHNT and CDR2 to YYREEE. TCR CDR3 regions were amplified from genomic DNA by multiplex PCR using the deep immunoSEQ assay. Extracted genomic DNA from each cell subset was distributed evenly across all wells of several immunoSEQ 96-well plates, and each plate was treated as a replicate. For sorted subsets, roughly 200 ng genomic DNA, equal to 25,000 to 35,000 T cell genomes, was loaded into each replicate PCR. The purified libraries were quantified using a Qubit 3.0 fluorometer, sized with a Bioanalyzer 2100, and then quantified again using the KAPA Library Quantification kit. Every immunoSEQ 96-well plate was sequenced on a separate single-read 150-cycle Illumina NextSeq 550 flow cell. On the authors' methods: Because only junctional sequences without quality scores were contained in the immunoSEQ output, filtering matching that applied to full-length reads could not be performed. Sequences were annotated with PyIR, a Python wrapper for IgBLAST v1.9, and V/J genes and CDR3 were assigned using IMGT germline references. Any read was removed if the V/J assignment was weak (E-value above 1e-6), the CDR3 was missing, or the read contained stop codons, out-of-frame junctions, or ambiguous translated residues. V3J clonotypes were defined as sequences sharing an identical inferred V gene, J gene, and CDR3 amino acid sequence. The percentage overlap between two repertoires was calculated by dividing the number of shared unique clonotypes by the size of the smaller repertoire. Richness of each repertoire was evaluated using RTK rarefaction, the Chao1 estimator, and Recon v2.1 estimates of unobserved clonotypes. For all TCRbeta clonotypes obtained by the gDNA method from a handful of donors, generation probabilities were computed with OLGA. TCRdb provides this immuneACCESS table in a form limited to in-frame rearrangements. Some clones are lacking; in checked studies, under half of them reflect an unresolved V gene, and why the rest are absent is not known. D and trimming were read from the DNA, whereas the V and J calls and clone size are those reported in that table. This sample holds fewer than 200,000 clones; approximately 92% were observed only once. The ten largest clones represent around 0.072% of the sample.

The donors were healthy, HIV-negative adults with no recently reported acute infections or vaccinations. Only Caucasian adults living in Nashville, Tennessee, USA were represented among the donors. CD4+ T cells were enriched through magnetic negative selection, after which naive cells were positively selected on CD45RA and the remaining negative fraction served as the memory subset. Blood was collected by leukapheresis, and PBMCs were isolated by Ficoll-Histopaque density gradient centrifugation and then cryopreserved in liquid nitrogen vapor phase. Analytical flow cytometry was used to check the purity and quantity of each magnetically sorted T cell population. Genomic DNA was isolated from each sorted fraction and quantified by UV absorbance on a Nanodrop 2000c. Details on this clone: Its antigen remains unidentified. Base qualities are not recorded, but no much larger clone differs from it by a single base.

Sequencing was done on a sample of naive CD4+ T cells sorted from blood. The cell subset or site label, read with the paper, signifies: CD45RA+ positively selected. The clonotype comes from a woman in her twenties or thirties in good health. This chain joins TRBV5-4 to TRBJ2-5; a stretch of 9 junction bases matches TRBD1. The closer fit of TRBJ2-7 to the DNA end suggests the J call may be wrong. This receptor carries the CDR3 CASSRGQGSSYEQYF. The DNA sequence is TGTGCCAGCAGCCGAGGACAGGGGAGCTCCTACGAGCAGTACTTC.